A selection of T cell receptor beta chains follows, all from one sample in a study of Graves' ophthalmopathy and Graves' hyperthyroidism. TCRdb passed the multiplex PCR reads through MiXCR, listing each CDR3 protein once. Here the sample spans approximately 480,000 distinct CDR3 sequences, about 15% being singletons. The sequenced sample was blood. The receptors stem from a woman aged 25-40 years with Graves' ophthalmopathy. Each CDR3 is given with its conserved first and last residue.

v_gene: TRBV11-2
CDR3aa: CASSLEDIDNSPLHF

v_gene: TRBV4-1
CDR3aa: CASSQRDRGLVNTEAFF

v_gene: TRBV10-1
CDR3aa: CASSAGTSGSRMGNEQFF

v_gene: TRBV29-1
CDR3aa: CSVVRDSWGEAFF

v_gene: TRBV12-3/TRBV12-4
CDR3aa: CASSRVGERNSPLHF

v_gene: TRBV27
CDR3aa: CASSLVGNYGYTF

v_gene: TRBV6-1
CDR3aa: CASSEGENRGKDYTF

v_gene: TRBV4-1
CDR3aa: CASSQDSRERGEQYF

v_gene: TRBV12-3/TRBV12-4
CDR3aa: CASSSTGGNGANVLTF

v_gene: TRBV10-3
CDR3aa: CAISESPGKEAQYF

v_gene: TRBV24-1
CDR3aa: CATSDLSSGTEQYF

v_gene: TRBV18
CDR3aa: CASSRNRDSEQYF

v_gene: TRBV12-3/TRBV12-4
CDR3aa: CASRGGTGAYEQYF

v_gene: TRBV6-5
CDR3aa: CASSRLGGVSYEQYF

v_gene: TRBV20-1
CDR3aa: CSAQRETQYF

v_gene: TRBV6-1
CDR3aa: CASSRRNQETQYF

v_gene: TRBV12-3/TRBV12-4
CDR3aa: CASSLGDRYQPQHF

v_gene: TRBV24-1
CDR3aa: CATSEGTEAFF

v_gene: TRBV29-1
CDR3aa: CSVLQGANTEAFF

v_gene: TRBV5-5
CDR3aa: CASSRTGVGAQPQHF